This entry lists 3 T cell receptor beta chains sequenced from one sample in a study of response to subunit inactivated influenza vaccine. TCRdb re-called the RT-PCR reads with MiXCR, one entry per CDR3 protein. The table records more than 600,000 distinct CDR3 sequences, less than 20% of them present only once. The source was PBMCs from blood, collected around 5 days after vaccination. These receptors all come from a man aged 45-65 years who received an inactivated influenza vaccine.

This clonotype was seen a handful of times. J is TRBJ2-3 and V is TRBV7-9; D may be TRBD2 (6 bases). V was clipped by 5 bases and J by 1 base, with 16 bases between them. The CDR3 covers 16 residues. Per germline, CDR1 SEHNR and CDR2 FQNEAQ (reference sequence). The CDR3 nucleotides read TGTGCCAGCAGCCCGACCCGGGGGTTTGGCACAGATACGCAGTATTTT. Encoded protein: CASSPTRGFGTDTQYF.

A few counts support this clonotype. The V call is TRBV9, the J call TRBJ2-7; 9 bases align to TRBD2. Germline V gene sequence: CDR1 SGDLS, CDR2 YYNGEE. The CDR3 runs 17 residues. V shed 0 bases and J 1 base; nucleotides not matched to a gene: 8. In DNA, the CDR3 is TGTGCCAGCAGCGTAGGAGGGGGGCTAGCGGGGTCCTACGAGCAGTACTTC. Encoded protein: CASSVGGGLAGSYEQYF.

The chain uses TRBV5-1 and TRBJ2-3, with a weak D call TRBD2 (7 bases). Trimming stripped 6 bases from V and 3 bases from J, with 20 bases between. Germline V lookup: CDR1 SGHRS, CDR2 YFSETQ. The CDR3 consists of 16 residues. CDR3 sequence (DNA): TGCGCCAGCATGGGCGGGGGCCACACAATAACAGATACGCAGTATTTT. Amino acid sequence: CASMGGGHTITDTQYF.